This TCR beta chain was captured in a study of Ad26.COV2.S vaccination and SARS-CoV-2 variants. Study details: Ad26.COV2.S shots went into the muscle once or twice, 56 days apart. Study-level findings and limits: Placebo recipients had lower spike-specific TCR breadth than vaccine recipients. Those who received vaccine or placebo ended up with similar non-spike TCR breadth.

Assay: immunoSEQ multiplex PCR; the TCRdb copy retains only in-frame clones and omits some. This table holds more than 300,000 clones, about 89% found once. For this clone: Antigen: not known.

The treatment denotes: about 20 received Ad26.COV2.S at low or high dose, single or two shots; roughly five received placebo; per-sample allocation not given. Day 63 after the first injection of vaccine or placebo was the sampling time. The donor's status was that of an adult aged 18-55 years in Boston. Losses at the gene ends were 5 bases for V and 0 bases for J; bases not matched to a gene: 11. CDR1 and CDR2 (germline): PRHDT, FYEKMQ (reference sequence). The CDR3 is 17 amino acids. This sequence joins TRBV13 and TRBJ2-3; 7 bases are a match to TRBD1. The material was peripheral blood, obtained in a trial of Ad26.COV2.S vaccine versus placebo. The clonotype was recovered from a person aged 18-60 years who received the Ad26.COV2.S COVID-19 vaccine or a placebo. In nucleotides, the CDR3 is TGTGCCAGCAGCCCAACCCCCGGGACAGCTAGCACAGATACGCAGTATTTT. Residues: CASSPTPGTASTDTQYF.